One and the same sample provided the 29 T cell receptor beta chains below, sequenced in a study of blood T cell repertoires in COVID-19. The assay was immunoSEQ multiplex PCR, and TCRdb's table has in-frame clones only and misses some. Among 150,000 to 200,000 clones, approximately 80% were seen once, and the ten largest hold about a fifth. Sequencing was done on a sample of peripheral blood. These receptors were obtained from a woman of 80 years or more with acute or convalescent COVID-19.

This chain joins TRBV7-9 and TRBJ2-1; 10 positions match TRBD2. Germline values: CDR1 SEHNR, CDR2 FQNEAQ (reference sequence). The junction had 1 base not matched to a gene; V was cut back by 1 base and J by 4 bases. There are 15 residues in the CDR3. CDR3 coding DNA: TGTGCCAGCAGCTTAGGGACTAGCGGATACAATGAGCAGTTCTTC. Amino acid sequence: CASSLGTSGYNEQFF.

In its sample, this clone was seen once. CDR3 nucleotides: TGTGCCAGCTACTTACCTGGAAACACCATATATTTT. This sequence encodes CASYLPGNTIYF. The chain recombines TRBV12-3 or TRBV12-4 with TRBJ1-3, with D hard to call. This CDR3 has 12 amino acids. V shed 8 bases and J shed 2 bases, with 7 bases lying between them.

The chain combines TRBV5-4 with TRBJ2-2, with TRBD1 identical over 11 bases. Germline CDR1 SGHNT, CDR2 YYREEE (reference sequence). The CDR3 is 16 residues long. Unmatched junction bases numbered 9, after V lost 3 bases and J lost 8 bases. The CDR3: CASSYYGTGGQGELFF. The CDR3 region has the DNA TGTGCCAGCAGCTACTACGGGACAGGGGGTCAGGGGGAGCTGTTTTTT. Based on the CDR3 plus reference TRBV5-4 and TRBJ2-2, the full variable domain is ETGVTQSPTHLIKTRGQQVTLRCSSQSGHNTVSWYQQALGQGPQFIFQYYREEENGRGNFPPRFSGLQFPNYSSELNVNALELDDSALYLCASSYYGTGGQGELFFGEGSRLTVL.

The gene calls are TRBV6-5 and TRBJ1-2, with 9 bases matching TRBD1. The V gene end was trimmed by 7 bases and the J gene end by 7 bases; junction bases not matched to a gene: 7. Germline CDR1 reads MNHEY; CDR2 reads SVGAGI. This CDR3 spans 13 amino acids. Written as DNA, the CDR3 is TGTGCCAGCACACAGGGGGCATGGTCTGGCTACACCTTC. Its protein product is CASTQGAWSGYTF.

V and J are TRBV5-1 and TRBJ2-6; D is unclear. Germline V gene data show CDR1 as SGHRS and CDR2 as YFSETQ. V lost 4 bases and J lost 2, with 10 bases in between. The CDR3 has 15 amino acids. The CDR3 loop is CASSLAGPGANVLTF. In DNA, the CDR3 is TGCGCCAGCAGCCTCGCCGGTCCTGGGGCCAACGTCCTGACTTTC.

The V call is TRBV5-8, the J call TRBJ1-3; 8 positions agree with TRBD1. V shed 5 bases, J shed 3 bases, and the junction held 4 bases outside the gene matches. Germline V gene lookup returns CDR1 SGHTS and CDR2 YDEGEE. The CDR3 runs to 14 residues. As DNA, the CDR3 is TGTGCCAGCAGAACAACAGGGGGTGGAAACACCATATATTTT. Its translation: CASRTTGGGNTIYF. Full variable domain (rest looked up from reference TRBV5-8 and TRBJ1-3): EAGVTQSPTHLIKTRGQQATLRCSPISGHTSVYWYQQALGLGLQFLLWYDEGEERNRGNFPPRFSGRQFPNYSSELNVNALELEDSALYLCASRTTGGGNTIYFGEGSWLTVV.

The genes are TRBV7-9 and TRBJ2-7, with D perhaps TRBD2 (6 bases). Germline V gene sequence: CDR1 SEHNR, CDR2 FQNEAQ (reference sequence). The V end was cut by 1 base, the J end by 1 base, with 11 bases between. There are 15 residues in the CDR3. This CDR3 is CASSLVTGESYEQYF. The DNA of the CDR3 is TGTGCCAGCAGCTTAGTGACGGGAGAGTCCTACGAGCAGTACTTC.

Here the CDR3 DNA reads TGTGCCAGCAGAATCGACAGGGGGCCAGGTCAGCCCCAGCATTTT. This gives the protein CASRIDRGPGQPQHF. The chain recombines TRBV6-1 with TRBJ1-5; the match to TRBD1 covers 10 bases. After removal of 6 bases from V and 6 bases from J, the junction contained 8 bases not matched to a gene. Germline V gives CDR1 MNHNS, CDR2 SASEGT. The CDR3 has 15 residues.

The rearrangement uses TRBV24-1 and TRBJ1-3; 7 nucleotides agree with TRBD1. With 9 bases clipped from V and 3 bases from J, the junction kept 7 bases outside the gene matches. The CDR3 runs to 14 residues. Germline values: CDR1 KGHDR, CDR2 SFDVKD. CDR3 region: CATGRGRNGNTIYF. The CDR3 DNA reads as TGTGCCACCGGTAGGGGGCGAAATGGAAACACCATATATTTT.

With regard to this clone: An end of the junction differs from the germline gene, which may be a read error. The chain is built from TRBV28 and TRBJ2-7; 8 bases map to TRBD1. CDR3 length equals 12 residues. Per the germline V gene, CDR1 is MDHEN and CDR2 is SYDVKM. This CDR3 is CASSEYSDRVNF. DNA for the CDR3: TGTGCCAGCAGCGAGTATTCGGACAGGGTTAACTTC.

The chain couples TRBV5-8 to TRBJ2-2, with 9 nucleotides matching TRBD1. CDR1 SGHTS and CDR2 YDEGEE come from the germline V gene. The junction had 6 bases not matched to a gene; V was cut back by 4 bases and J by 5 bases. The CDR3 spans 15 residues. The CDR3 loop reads CASSTGQGATGELFF. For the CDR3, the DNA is TGTGCCAGCAGCACGGGACAGGGTGCGACCGGGGAGCTGTTTTTT.

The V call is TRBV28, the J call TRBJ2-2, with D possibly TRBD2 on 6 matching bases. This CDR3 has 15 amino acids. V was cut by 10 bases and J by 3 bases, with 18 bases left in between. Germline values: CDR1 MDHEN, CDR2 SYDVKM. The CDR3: CATARDWRDTGELFF. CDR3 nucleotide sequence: TGTGCCACCGCTCGGGACTGGAGGGACACCGGGGAGCTGTTTTTT.

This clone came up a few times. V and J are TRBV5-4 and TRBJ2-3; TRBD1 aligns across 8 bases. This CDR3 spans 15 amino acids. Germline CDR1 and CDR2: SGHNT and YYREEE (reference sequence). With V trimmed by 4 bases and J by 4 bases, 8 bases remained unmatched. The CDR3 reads CASSPAGQVSDTQYF. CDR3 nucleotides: TGTGCCAGCAGCCCGGCGGGACAGGTCTCAGATACGCAGTATTTT.

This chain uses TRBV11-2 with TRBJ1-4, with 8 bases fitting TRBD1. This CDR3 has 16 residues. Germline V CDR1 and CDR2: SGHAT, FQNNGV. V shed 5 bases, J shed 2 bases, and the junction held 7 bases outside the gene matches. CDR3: CASSPGQGGTNEKLFF. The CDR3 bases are TGTGCCAGCAGCCCTGGACAGGGAGGGACTAATGAAAAACTGTTTTTT.

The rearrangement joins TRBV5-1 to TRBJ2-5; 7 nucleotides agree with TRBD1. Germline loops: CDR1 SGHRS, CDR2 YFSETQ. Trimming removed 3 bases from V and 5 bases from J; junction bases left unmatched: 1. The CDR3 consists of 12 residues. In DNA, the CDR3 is TGCGCCAGCAGCTCCAGGGGGGAGACCCAGTACTTC. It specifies CASSSRGETQYF.

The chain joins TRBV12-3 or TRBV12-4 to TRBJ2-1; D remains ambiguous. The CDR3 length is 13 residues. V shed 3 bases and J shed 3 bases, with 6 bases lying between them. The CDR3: CASSLLYYNEQFF. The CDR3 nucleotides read TGTGCCAGCAGTTTGCTCTACTACAATGAGCAGTTCTTC.

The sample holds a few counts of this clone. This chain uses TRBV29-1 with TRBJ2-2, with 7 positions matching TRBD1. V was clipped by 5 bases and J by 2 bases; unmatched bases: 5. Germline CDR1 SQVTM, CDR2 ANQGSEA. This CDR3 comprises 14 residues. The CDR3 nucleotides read TGCAGCGTTAGGGGACAGACTAACACCGGGGAGCTGTTTTTT. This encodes CSVRGQTNTGELFF.

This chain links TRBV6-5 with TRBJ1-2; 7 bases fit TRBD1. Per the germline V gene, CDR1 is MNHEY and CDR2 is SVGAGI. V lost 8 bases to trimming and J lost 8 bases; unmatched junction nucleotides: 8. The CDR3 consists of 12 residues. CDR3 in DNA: TGTGCCAGCCTTCGACAGGGAGGAGGCTACACCTTC. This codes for CASLRQGGGYTF.

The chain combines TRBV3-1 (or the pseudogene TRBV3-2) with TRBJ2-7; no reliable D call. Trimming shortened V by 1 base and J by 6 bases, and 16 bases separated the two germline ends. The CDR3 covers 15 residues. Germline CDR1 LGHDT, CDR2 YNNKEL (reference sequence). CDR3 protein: CASSQVGLLDSEQYF. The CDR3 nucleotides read TGTGCCAGCAGCCAAGTTGGCCTTCTAGACTCCGAGCAGTACTTC.

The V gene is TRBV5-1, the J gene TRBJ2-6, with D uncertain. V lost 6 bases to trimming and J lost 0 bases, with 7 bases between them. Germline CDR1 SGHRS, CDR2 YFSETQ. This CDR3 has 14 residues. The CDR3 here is CASTESSGANVLTF. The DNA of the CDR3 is TGCGCCAGCACCGAGTCCTCTGGGGCCAACGTCCTGACTTTC.

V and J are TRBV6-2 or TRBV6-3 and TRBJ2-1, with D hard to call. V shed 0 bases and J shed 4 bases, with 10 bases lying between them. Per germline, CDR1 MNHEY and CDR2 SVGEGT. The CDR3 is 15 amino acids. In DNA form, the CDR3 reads TGTGCCAGCAGTTACTCGATGCCTAAGTACAATGAGCAGTTCTTC. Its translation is CASSYSMPKYNEQFF.

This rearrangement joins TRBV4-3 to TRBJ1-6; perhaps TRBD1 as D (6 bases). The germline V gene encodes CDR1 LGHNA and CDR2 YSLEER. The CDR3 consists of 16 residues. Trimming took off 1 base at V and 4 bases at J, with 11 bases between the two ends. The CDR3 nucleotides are TGCGCCAGCAGCCAAGGCCCAGGGGATTATAATTCACCCCTCCACTTT. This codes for CASSQGPGDYNSPLHF.

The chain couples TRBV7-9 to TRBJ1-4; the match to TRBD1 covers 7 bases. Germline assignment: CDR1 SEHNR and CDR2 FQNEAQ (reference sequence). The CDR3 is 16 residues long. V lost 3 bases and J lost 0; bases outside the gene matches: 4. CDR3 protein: CASSFSRGATNEKLFF. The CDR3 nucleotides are TGTGCCAGCAGCTTTAGCAGGGGGGCAACTAATGAAAAACTGTTTTTT.

The CDR3 nucleotides read TGCGCCAGCAGCTGGGACAGAAACAATGAGCAGTTCTTC. Its protein is CASSWDRNNEQFF. The genes are TRBV5-1 and TRBJ2-1; TRBD1 agrees at 7 bases. The CDR3 length is 13 residues. CDR1 is SGHRS, CDR2 YFSETQ, per germline. J gave up 5 bases and V 3 bases, and 2 bases lay outside the gene matches.

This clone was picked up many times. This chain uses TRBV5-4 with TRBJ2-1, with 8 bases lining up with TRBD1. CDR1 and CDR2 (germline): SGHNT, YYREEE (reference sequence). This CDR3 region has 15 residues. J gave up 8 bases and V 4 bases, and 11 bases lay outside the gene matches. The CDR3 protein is CASSPRTGLGDEQFF. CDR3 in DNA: TGTGCCAGCAGCCCCCGGACAGGGTTGGGAGATGAGCAGTTCTTC.

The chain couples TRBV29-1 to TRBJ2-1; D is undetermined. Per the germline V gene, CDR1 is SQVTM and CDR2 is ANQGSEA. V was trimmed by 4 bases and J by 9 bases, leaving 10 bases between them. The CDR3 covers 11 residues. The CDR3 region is CSVGPRGEQFF. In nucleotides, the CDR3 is TGCAGCGTTGGACCCCGCGGTGAGCAGTTCTTC.

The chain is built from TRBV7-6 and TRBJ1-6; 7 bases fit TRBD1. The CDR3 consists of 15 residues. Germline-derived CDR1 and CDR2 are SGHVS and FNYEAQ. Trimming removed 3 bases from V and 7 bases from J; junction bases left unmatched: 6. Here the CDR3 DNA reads TGTGCCAGCAGCTTGACAGGGATAAGGAATTCACCCCTCCACTTT. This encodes CASSLTGIRNSPLHF.

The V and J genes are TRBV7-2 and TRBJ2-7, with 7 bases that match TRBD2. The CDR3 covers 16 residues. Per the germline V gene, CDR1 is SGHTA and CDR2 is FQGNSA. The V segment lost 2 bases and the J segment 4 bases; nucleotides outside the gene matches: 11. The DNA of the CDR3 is TGTGCCAGCAGCTTACGGTCTGGCGGGAGTCCTTACGAGCAGTACTTC. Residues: CASSLRSGGSPYEQYF.

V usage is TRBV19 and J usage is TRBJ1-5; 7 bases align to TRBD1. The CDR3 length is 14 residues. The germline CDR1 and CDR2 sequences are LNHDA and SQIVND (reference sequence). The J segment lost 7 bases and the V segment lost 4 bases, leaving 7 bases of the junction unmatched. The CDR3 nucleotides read TGTGCCAGTAGTAGTTCAGGGGGGTGGCAGCCCCAGCATTTT. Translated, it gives CASSSSGGWQPQHF. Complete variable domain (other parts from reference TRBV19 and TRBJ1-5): DGGITQSPKYLFRKEGQNVTLSCEQNLNHDAMYWYRQDPGQGLRLIYYSQIVNDFQKGDIAEGYSVSREKKESFPLTVTSAQKNPTAFYLCASSSSGGWQPQHFGDGTRLSIL.